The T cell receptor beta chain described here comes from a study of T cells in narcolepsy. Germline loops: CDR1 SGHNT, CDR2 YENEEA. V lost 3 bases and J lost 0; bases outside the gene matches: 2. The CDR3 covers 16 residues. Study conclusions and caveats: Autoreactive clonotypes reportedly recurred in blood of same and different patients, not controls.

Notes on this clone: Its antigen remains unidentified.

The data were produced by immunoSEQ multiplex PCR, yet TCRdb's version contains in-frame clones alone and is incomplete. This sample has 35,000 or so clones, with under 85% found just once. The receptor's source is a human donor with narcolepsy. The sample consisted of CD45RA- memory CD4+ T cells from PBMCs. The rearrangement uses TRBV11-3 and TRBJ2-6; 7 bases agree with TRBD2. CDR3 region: CASSFGGSSGANVLTF. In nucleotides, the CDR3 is TGTGCCAGCAGCTTTGGCGGGAGCTCTGGGGCCAACGTCCTGACTTTC. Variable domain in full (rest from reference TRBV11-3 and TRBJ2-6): EAGVVQSPRYKIIEKKQPVAFWCNPISGHNTLYWYLQNLGQGPELLIRYENEEAVDDSQLPKDRFSAERLKGVDSTLKIQPAELGDSAVYLCASSFGGSSGANVLTFGAGSRLTVL.